The 10 T cell receptor beta chains presented below share a single source sample, sequenced in a study of early T cells in non-severe SARS-CoV-2 infection. MiXCR, run by TCRdb on the 5' RACE reads, gives a single entry per CDR3 protein. The data show roughly 66,000 distinct CDR3 sequences, around 9% seen once. Sequencing was carried out using whole blood. Receptor source: an adult who was a healthcare worker with PCR-confirmed SARS-CoV-2 infection or an uninfected control (not recorded which).

There are many counts of this clonotype. CDR3 protein: CASSYTGTGFRYEQYF. CDR3 DNA sequence: TGTGCCAGCAGTTACACGGGGACAGGGTTTCGATACGAGCAGTACTTC. This sequence joins TRBV6-5 and TRBJ2-7; 9 nucleotides agree with TRBD1. Trimming took 2 bases from V and 4 from J; bases not matched to a gene: 9. The CDR3 length is 16 residues. Germline V CDR1 and CDR2: MNHEY, SVGAGI.

The chain uses TRBV12-3 or TRBV12-4 and TRBJ2-5; D tentatively reads TRBD1 or TRBD2 (6 bases each). The V gene lost 6 bases and the J gene lost 5 bases, with 10 bases spanning the gap. This CDR3 is 12 amino acids long. In DNA, the CDR3 is TGTGCCAGCAGGAGGGGGGATGAGACCCAGTACTTC. This gives the protein CASRRGDETQYF.

This clonotype was recorded at least ten times. CDR3 sequence (DNA): TGCAGTGCTGGGCGGACTTTATCCTACGAGCAGTACTTC. Amino acids: CSAGRTLSYEQYF. The V and J genes are TRBV20-1 and TRBJ2-7; weak D call: TRBD2 (5 bases). The CDR3 covers 13 residues. Germline CDR1 and CDR2: DFQATT and SNEGSKA (reference sequence). Between the trimmed V and J ends, which lost 5 bases and 1 base, there was a span of 12 bases.

This clonotype turned up a few times. The chain carries TRBV5-6 and TRBJ1-2, with unresolved D. The CDR3 has 14 amino acids. CDR1 and CDR2 from the germline V gene are SGHDT and YYEEEE. V lost 4 bases, J lost 7 bases, and 17 bases lay in between. The CDR3 loop is CASSLYPNPGGYTF. The CDR3 region has the DNA TGTGCCAGCAGCCTCTACCCGAACCCCGGTGGCTACACCTTC.

This clonotype appeared a few times. This chain uses TRBV18 with TRBJ2-2; no firm D call. The CDR3 covers 14 residues. V lost 2 bases, J lost 7 bases, and 11 bases lay in between. CDR1 KGHSH and CDR2 LQKENI come from the germline V gene. This chain's CDR3 is CASSPSRVDGELFF. The CDR3 DNA sequence: TGTGCCAGCTCACCATCACGGGTTGACGGGGAGCTGTTTTTT.

This clonotype was detected only a few times. The J gene is TRBJ2-1, the V gene TRBV29-1; 9 bases line up with TRBD2. The CDR3 contains 16 residues. Looked up from germline, CDR1 is SQVTM and CDR2 is ANQGSEA. V lost 4 bases to trimming and J lost 3 bases; unmatched junction nucleotides: 10. The CDR3 bases are TGCAGCGTTGCGGGACCTAGCGGGATACTCTACAATGAGCAGTTCTTC. Translated, it gives CSVAGPSGILYNEQFF.

Many counts were recorded for this clonotype. J is TRBJ1-2 and V is TRBV29-1; TRBD1 might be the D (5 bases). Germline assignment: CDR1 SQVTM and CDR2 ANQGSEA. V was trimmed by 3 bases and J by 6 bases, leaving 5 bases between them. The CDR3 loop spans 10 amino acids. The CDR3 here is CSVDRDGYTF. Here the CDR3 DNA reads TGCAGCGTTGACAGGGATGGCTACACCTTC.

In its sample, this clonotype was seen many times. CDR3 DNA: TGTGCCAGCAGCAGAACCGGGACAGCCTCTAACTATGGCTACACCTTC. It codes for CASSRTGTASNYGYTF. The chain couples TRBV7-8 to TRBJ1-2, with 7 bases lining up with TRBD1. The V and J ends lost 5 bases and 0 bases, in that order; junction bases with no gene match: 9. Germline V CDR1 and CDR2: SGHVS, FQNEAQ. The CDR3 extends over 16 amino acids. Combining the CDR3 with reference TRBV7-8 and TRBJ1-2 gives the whole variable domain GAGVSQSPRYKVAKRGQDVALRCDPISGHVSLFWYQQALGQGPEFLTYFQNEAQLDKSGLPSDRFFAERPEGSVSTLKIQRTQQEDSAVYLCASSRTGTASNYGYTFGSGTRLTVV.

The gene calls are TRBV12-3 or TRBV12-4 and TRBJ2-1, with TRBD2 matching over 12 bases. The CDR3 length is 15 residues. Trimming removed 5 bases from V and 12 bases from J; junction bases left unmatched: 11. CDR3 bases: TGTGCCAGCAGTCCCCGGACTAGCGGGACCCTAACGCAGTTCTTC. Translating gives CASSPRTSGTLTQFF.

This clonotype was detected a few times. The chain carries TRBV27 and TRBJ2-1, with 7 bases fitting TRBD2. CDR3 length: 14 amino acids. Germline V lookup: CDR1 MNHEY, CDR2 SMNVEV (reference sequence). V was clipped by 3 bases and J by 8 bases; unmatched bases: 7. The CDR3 sequence: CASSLTSFGYEQFF. CDR3 DNA sequence: TGTGCCAGCAGTTTGACTAGCTTTGGGTATGAGCAGTTCTTC.